This T cell receptor (beta chain) was identified in a study of T cell responses to AZD1222 COVID-19 vaccine. Study results and limitations: The peak T cell response came first, and repertoires were sampled only after it. Two AZD1222 doses significantly raised spike-specific TCR breadth and depth over controls. Only six individuals given AZD1222 were seropositive at baseline.

Sequenced by immunoSEQ multiplex PCR; TCRdb stores in-frame clones only, minus some. Seen here are some 170,000 clones, 85% to 90% observed once, and the top ten hold 1.5% to 2%. Note on this clone: Its antigen remains unknown.

Germline V lookup: CDR1 SQVTM, CDR2 ANQGSEA. This CDR3 region has 12 residues. V gave up 1 base and J gave up 11 bases, with 13 bases separating them. This receptor was identified in an adult in good health. The V call is TRBV29-1, the J call TRBJ2-3; maybe TRBD2 (5 bases). This sample comprised peripheral blood, obtained on day 0 of AZD1222 vaccination. The CDR3 region has the DNA TGCAGCGTTGAAGCCACTCCAGCGGAGCAGTATTTT. This sequence encodes CSVEATPAEQYF.